This TCR beta chain comes out of a study of T cells in Graves' hyperthyroidism and ophthalmopathy. Study summary: At initial diagnosis, before any treatment had begun, peripheral blood was obtained. The study, taken as a whole, reports: Blood also showed most of the thyroid clonotypes that were expanded above 0.001.

It was RNA transcripts that yielded the amplified TCR beta CDR3 regions. The study used the HTBI primer set for a first-round RT-PCR of the TCR CDR3. TCRdb used MiXCR to reprocess the multiplex PCR reads, holding one entry per CDR3 protein. The repertoire holds 550,000 to 650,000 distinct CDR3 sequences, with 14% as singletons. Each diagnosis was grounded in clinical symptoms, serum thyroxine and TRAb, thyroid ultrasound, and orbital computed tomography. About this clonotype: No antigen is known for it.

The CDR3 totals 17 residues. Germline lookup yields CDR1 SGHTA and CDR2 FQGNSA. Losses at the gene ends were 4 bases for V and 2 bases for J; bases not matched to a gene: 10. The chain carries TRBV7-2 and TRBJ2-5, with TRBD2 matching over 10 bases. The clonotype comes from a woman aged 40 to 55 with Graves' hyperthyroidism. Source material: blood. Here the CDR3 DNA reads TGTGCCAGCAGCTCGCCCGCAGCGGGAGGGGATCAAGAGACCCAGTACTTC. Its protein is CASSSPAAGGDQETQYF.